One sample yielded the 30 T cell receptor beta chains listed below, sequenced in a study of cytomegalovirus exposure and HLA in healthy donors listed by TCRdb under 2017. The method behind the library was the immunoSEQ multiplex PCR assay. A mixture of 60 forward primers for TCR Vbeta segments and 13 reverse primers for TCR Jbeta segments was used in the multiplex PCR. TCRdb retrieved this table from immuneACCESS and kept in-frame rearrangements only. Not all clones are present; in checked studies, unresolved V genes account for under half, and no reason is known for the remainder. Recorded for this sample are roughly 100,000 clones; around 75% of them occurred a single time. The ten top clones hold roughly 1.2% of the sample. Source material: PBMCs. The source is a man aged 40-55 years in good health and CMV-seronegative.

This chain uses TRBV19 with TRBJ2-3; TRBD2 might be the D (6 bases). The germline V gene encodes CDR1 LNHDA and CDR2 SQIVND (reference sequence). CDR3 length equals 14 residues. V gave up 6 bases and J gave up 1 base, with 11 bases separating them. CDR3 protein: CASSRDSGTDTQYF. The CDR3 nucleotides are TGTGCCAGTAGCCGGGACTCAGGCACAGATACGCAGTATTTT.

This clone appeared a few times. The chain recombines TRBV27 with TRBJ2-3; D may be TRBD1 (5 bases). Germline V CDR1 and CDR2: MNHEY, SMNVEV (reference sequence). The CDR3 covers 13 residues. V lost 4 bases and J 7 bases, leaving 12 bases between the germline ends. The CDR3 coding sequence is TGTGCCAGCAGTTCCCAAGGGGCACATACGCAGTATTTT. Its translation is CASSSQGAHTQYF.

This chain links TRBV4-2 with TRBJ2-1, with 9 bases lining up with TRBD1. The CDR3 spans 14 residues. The V gene's germline CDR1 is LGHNA and CDR2 YNFKEQ. With V trimmed by 5 bases and J by 8 bases, 7 bases remained unmatched. The CDR3 reads CASSYRDRAHEQFF. CDR3 nucleotide sequence: TGTGCCAGCAGCTACCGGGACAGGGCCCATGAGCAGTTCTTC.

The V gene is TRBV5-1, the J gene TRBJ2-7, with 12 bases that match TRBD2. With 4 bases clipped from V and 5 bases from J, the junction kept 4 bases outside the gene matches. The CDR3 is 14 amino acids. Germline V CDR1 and CDR2: SGHRS, YFSETQ. The CDR3, as DNA: TGCGCCAGCAGCCTAGCGGGAGGGCCCCACGAGCAGTACTTC. Protein product: CASSLAGGPHEQYF.

The J gene is TRBJ2-1, the V gene TRBV15, with 11 bases fitting TRBD2. Trimming removed 5 bases from V and 3 bases from J; junction bases left unmatched: 12. CDR1 is LNHNV, CDR2 YYDKDF, per germline (reference sequence). The CDR3 extends over 18 amino acids. CDR3 region: CATSPLGTSGTLYNEQFF. Here the CDR3 DNA reads TGTGCCACCAGCCCTCTGGGGACTAGCGGAACCCTCTACAATGAGCAGTTCTTC.

The count of this clone is one. CDR3 amino acids: CAWSVDTYTGELFF. Here the CDR3 DNA reads TGTGCCTGGAGTGTGGACACTTATACCGGGGAGCTGTTTTTT. V gene TRBV30 combines with J gene TRBJ2-2, with D perhaps matching TRBD1 (5 bases). The length of the CDR3 is 14 residues. Per the germline V gene, CDR1 is GTSNPN and CDR2 is SVGIG (reference sequence). V lost 0 bases and J 5 bases, leaving 10 bases between the germline ends.

The chain uses TRBV5-1 and TRBJ2-5, with D perhaps matching TRBD2 (6 bases). The better agreement between TRBJ2-7 and the DNA end casts doubt on the J call. Per the germline V gene, CDR1 is SGHRS and CDR2 is YFSETQ. The CDR3 runs 15 residues. The CDR3 sequence is CASSLISGPSYEQYF. CDR3 bases: TGCGCCAGCAGCCTGATAAGCGGGCCGTCCTACGAGCAGTACTTC.

This clone was counted between two and nine times. The V and J genes are TRBV15 and TRBJ1-1, with 9 nucleotides matching TRBD1. Germline lookup yields CDR1 LNHNV and CDR2 YYDKDF (reference sequence). CDR3 length equals 14 residues. V lost 6 bases, J lost 4 bases, and 6 bases stayed unmatched. This CDR3 reads CATRSTGGSTEAFF. The CDR3 bases are TGTGCCACCAGGTCGACAGGGGGGTCCACTGAAGCTTTCTTT. The full variable domain, its missing parts supplied by reference TRBV15 and TRBJ1-1, is DAMVIQNPRYQVTQFGKPVTLSCSQTLNHNVMYWYQQKSSQAPKLLFHYYDKDFNNEADTPDNFQSRRPNTSFCFLDIRSPGLGDTAMYLCATRSTGGSTEAFFGQGTRLTVV.

The V gene is TRBV4-2, the J gene TRBJ2-7; 7 nucleotides line up with TRBD1. V shed 5 bases, J shed 6 bases, and the junction held 4 bases outside the gene matches. Germline V gives CDR1 LGHNA, CDR2 YNFKEQ. This CDR3 spans 12 amino acids. This chain's CDR3 is CASSNRDSEQYF. CDR3 nucleotide sequence: TGTGCCAGCAGCAACCGGGACAGCGAGCAGTACTTC.

The chain couples TRBV29-1 to TRBJ2-3; D not resolved. V shed 7 bases and J shed 8 bases, with 16 bases lying between them. Germline V gene data show CDR1 as SQVTM and CDR2 as ANQGSEA. CDR3 length: 12 residues. This CDR3 is CSARLTSVTQYF. For the CDR3, the DNA is TGCAGCGCCAGACTTACGTCGGTTACGCAGTATTTT.

The J gene is TRBJ1-2, the V gene TRBV29-1; TRBD1 is a possible D gene (6 bases). The germline V gene encodes CDR1 SQVTM and CDR2 ANQGSEA. V was trimmed by 6 bases and J by 4 bases, leaving 9 bases between them. This CDR3 spans 11 amino acids. CDR3 region: CSVDSTYGYTF. In DNA form, the CDR3 reads TGCAGCGTGGACAGTACCTATGGCTACACCTTC.

This clone was counted at least ten times. This rearrangement joins TRBV5-8 to TRBJ1-3, with D hard to call. This CDR3 contains 13 residues. V lost 8 bases to trimming and J lost 2 bases, with 11 bases between them. CDR1 and CDR2 from the germline V gene are SGHTS and YDEGEE. This CDR3 is CASTYRAGNTIYF. DNA of the CDR3: TGTGCCAGTACGTACCGGGCTGGAAACACCATATATTTT.

This clone was counted between two and nine times. The chain employs TRBV15 and TRBJ1-2; D gene uncertain. Between the trimmed V and J ends, which lost 1 base and 5 bases, there was a span of 8 bases. This CDR3 has 13 amino acids. Germline CDR1 and CDR2: LNHNV and YYDKDF (reference sequence). CDR3 loop: CATSRGNGYGYTF. CDR3 nucleotide sequence: TGTGCCACCAGCAGAGGTAACGGGTATGGCTACACCTTC.

The chain is built from TRBV6-1 and TRBJ2-2; the match to TRBD2 covers 11 bases. Trimming removed 2 bases from V and 4 bases from J; junction bases left unmatched: 0. This CDR3 has 15 amino acids. Germline CDR1 is MNHNS and CDR2 is SASEGT. CDR3 region: CASSELAGGTGELFF. Here the CDR3 DNA reads TGTGCCAGCAGTGAACTAGCGGGAGGCACCGGGGAGCTGTTTTTT.

The genes are TRBV16 and TRBJ2-7; TRBD1 agrees at 7 bases. Trimming at V came to 8 bases and at J to 3 bases, leaving 16 bases not matched to a gene. The V gene's germline CDR1 is KGHSY and CDR2 FQNENV. The CDR3 is 16 amino acids. CDR3 DNA sequence: TGTGCCAGCTCCGAGGGGGCCCTACAGAGAAACTACGAGCAGTACTTC. Its translation is CASSEGALQRNYEQYF.

The CDR3 DNA is TGTGCCAGCAGCTCACTCGGTAATAATGAAAAACTGTTTTTT. Translated: CASSSLGNNEKLFF. This rearrangement joins TRBV7-2 to TRBJ1-4; D is unresolved. CDR3 length equals 14 residues. V was clipped by 4 bases and J by 4 bases, with 10 bases between them. The germline V gene has CDR1 SGHTA and CDR2 FQGNSA.

The chain links TRBV10-2 to TRBJ1-2; TRBD1 aligns across 9 bases. Germline values: CDR1 WSHSY, CDR2 SAAADI. This CDR3 spans 14 amino acids. V gave up 6 bases and J gave up 6 bases; unmatched junction bases: 8. The CDR3 loop is CASRWDREHDGYTF. CDR3 nucleotide sequence: TGCGCCAGCAGATGGGACAGGGAACACGATGGCTACACCTTC.

The CDR3 nucleotides read TGTGCCTGGACGGAGGGGCAGTACACCGGGGAGCTGTTTTTT. The encoded protein is CAWTEGQYTGELFF. The rearrangement links TRBV30 to TRBJ2-2; tentative D call: TRBD2 (6 bases). Germline CDR1 reads GTSNPN; CDR2 reads SVGIG (reference sequence). The CDR3 has 14 amino acids. Deletions cut 4 bases from V and 3 bases from J, with 12 bases between.

The V call is TRBV6-1, the J call TRBJ2-5, with unresolved D. Germline CDR1 is MNHNS and CDR2 is SASEGT. The V and J ends lost 2 bases and 5 bases respectively, with 12 bases between them. The CDR3 length is 14 residues. In DNA form, the CDR3 reads TGTGCCAGCAGTGAAATCTTCCTCGGGGAGACCCAGTACTTC. It encodes CASSEIFLGETQYF.

The chain couples TRBV5-1 to TRBJ2-1; TRBD2 matches 14 bases. With V trimmed by 4 bases and J by 7 bases, 4 bases remained unmatched. The CDR3 covers 15 residues. From germline, CDR1 is SGHRS and CDR2 YFSETQ. CDR3 nucleotide sequence: TGCGCCAGCAGCCGGACTAGCGGGAGGATAAATGAGCAGTTCTTC. It translates to CASSRTSGRINEQFF. Full variable domain (rest looked up from reference TRBV5-1 and TRBJ2-1): KAGVTQTPRYLIKTRGQQVTLSCSPISGHRSVSWYQQTPGQGLQFLFEYFSETQRNKGNFPGRFSGRQFSNSRSEMNVSTLELGDSALYLCASSRTSGRINEQFFGPGTRLTVL.

This clone was recorded a few times. V gene TRBV2 combines with J gene TRBJ1-1, with 8 positions matching TRBD1. This CDR3 spans 16 amino acids. Germline CDR1 is SNHLY and CDR2 is FYNNEI. Unmatched junction bases numbered 16, after V lost 7 bases and J lost 6 bases. The CDR3 DNA sequence: TGTGCCAGCACCCTATTGACAGGGGCGGCCTTTGCTGAAGCTTTCTTT. As protein: CASTLLTGAAFAEAFF. The whole variable domain, filled in from reference TRBV2 and TRBJ1-1, reads EPEVTQTPSHQVTQMGQEVILRCVPISNHLYFYWYRQILGQKVEFLVSFYNNEISEKSEIFDDQFSVERPDGSNFTLKIRSTKLEDSAMYFCASTLLTGAAFAEAFFGQGTRLTVV.

Concerning this clone: The junction shows a germline mismatch at one end, possibly a read error. V is TRBV7-9 and J is TRBJ2-1; no firm D call. Germline V gene data show CDR1 as SEHNR and CDR2 as FQNEAQ (reference sequence). This CDR3 contains 15 residues. The DNA of the CDR3 is TGTTCCAGCAGCTCTCGCTTCTCGAGTTACAATGAGCAGTTCTTC. This gives the protein CSSSSRFSSYNEQFF.

The V call is TRBV7-7, the J call TRBJ2-7; D might be TRBD1 (6 bases). CDR1 is SSHAT and CDR2 is FNYEAQ in the germline V gene (reference sequence). This CDR3 is 13 amino acids long. V was clipped by 3 bases and J by 2 bases, with 8 bases between them. The CDR3 loop reads CASSFGQTYEQYF. The CDR3 DNA reads TGTGCCAGCAGCTTCGGACAGACCTACGAGCAGTACTTC.

This clone has only a few counts. This sequence joins TRBV19 and TRBJ1-2; a weak D match, TRBD1 (5 bases). The CDR3 is 14 amino acids. Germline V gives CDR1 LNHDA, CDR2 SQIVND (reference sequence). Trimming took off 3 bases at V and 2 bases at J, with 10 bases between the two ends. CDR3 sequence (DNA): TGTGCCAGTAGTATCCCAGGGCTGAACTATGGCTACACCTTC. Its translation is CASSIPGLNYGYTF.

This clone was counted many times. The V and J genes are TRBV4-1 and TRBJ2-7; D may be TRBD2 (5 bases). The CDR3 is 15 residues long. V was cut by 1 base and J by 0 bases, with 10 bases left in between. Germline V gives CDR1 MGHRA, CDR2 YSYEKL. CDR3 bases: TGCGCCAGCAGCCAAGCTAGCTTCTCCTCCTACGAGCAGTACTTC. It yields the protein CASSQASFSSYEQYF.

The V and J genes are TRBV2 and TRBJ2-1; 7 nucleotides line up with TRBD2. There are 11 residues in the CDR3. Germline assignment: CDR1 SNHLY and CDR2 FYNNEI. V was clipped by 5 bases and J by 15 bases; unmatched bases: 7. Here the CDR3 DNA reads TGTGCCAGCAGTCAGGAGCAGCGGGGGTTCTTC. Encoded protein: CASSQEQRGFF.

This sequence joins TRBV5-6 and TRBJ1-1; 10 bases map to TRBD1. This CDR3 is 18 amino acids long. Germline-derived CDR1 and CDR2 are SGHDT and YYEEEE. The V gene end was trimmed by 0 bases and the J gene end by 0 bases; junction bases not matched to a gene: 8. CDR3 loop: CASSLASLGTGVNTEAFF. DNA for the CDR3: TGTGCCAGCAGCTTGGCCAGCCTTGGGACAGGGGTGAACACTGAAGCTTTCTTT. Full variable domain (missing parts from reference TRBV5-6 and TRBJ1-1): DAGVTQSPTHLIKTRGQQVTLRCSPKSGHDTVSWYQQALGQGPQFIFQYYEEEERQRGNFPDRFSGHQFPNYSSELNVNALLLGDSALYLCASSLASLGTGVNTEAFFGQGTRLTVV.

This chain joins TRBV28 and TRBJ2-1; D is perhaps TRBD1 (6 bases). Germline loops: CDR1 MDHEN, CDR2 SYDVKM. V lost 1 base and J 6 bases, leaving 13 bases between the germline ends. The CDR3 spans 15 residues. CDR3 in DNA: TGTGCCAGCAGTTTATTACAGGGTGTGGGCAATGAGCAGTTCTTC. Its translation: CASSLLQGVGNEQFF.

The chain is built from TRBV2 and TRBJ1-2; D gene uncertain. CDR1 is SNHLY and CDR2 is FYNNEI in the germline V gene. The V and J ends lost 5 bases and 2 bases respectively, with 12 bases between them. This CDR3 contains 14 residues. The CDR3 nucleotides are TGTGCCAGCAGTTCCGACATGCCAAACTATGGCTACACCTTC. Translating it yields CASSSDMPNYGYTF.

V gene TRBV7-8 combines with J gene TRBJ2-1; no firm D call. The CDR3 consists of 14 residues. The V end lost 1 base, the J end lost 8 bases, and 12 bases lay between the germline ends. The germline gives CDR1 SGHVS, CDR2 FQNEAQ. CDR3 bases: TGTGCCAGCAGCTTAGGCACGATTCGAGATGAGCAGTTCTTC. Translation gives CASSLGTIRDEQFF.